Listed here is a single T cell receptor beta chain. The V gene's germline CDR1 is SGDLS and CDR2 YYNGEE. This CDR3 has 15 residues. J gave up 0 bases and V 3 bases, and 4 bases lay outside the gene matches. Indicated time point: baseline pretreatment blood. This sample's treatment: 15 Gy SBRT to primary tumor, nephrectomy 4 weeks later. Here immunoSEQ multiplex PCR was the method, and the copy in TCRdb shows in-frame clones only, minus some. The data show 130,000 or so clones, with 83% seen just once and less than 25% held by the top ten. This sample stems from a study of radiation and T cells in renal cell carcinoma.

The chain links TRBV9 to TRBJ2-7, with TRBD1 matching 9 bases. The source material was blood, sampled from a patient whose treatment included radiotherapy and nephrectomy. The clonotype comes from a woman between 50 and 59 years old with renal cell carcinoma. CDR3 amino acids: CASSGGQGPSYEQYF. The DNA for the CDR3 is TGTGCCAGCAGCGGGGGACAGGGACCCTCCTACGAGCAGTACTTC.